This T cell receptor (beta chain) originates from a study of neurological immune-mediated disorders. Study-level points and caveats: It was HTLV-1-associated myelopathy that showed the most TCR clonal expansion, while multiple sclerosis showed the least, falling below healthy controls.

The V end was cut by 5 bases, the J end by 6 bases, with 13 bases between. Germline lookup yields CDR1 DFQATT and CDR2 SNEGSKA (reference sequence). This CDR3 is built from 12 residues. TCRdb used MiXCR to reprocess the 5' RACE reads, holding one entry per CDR3 protein. The table has some 26,000 distinct CDR3 sequences, about 7% seen once; the top ten hold about 9%. There are a few counts of this clonotype. Its antigen is undetermined. This clonotype was obtained from a woman in her fifties or sixties in good health. The chain has TRBV20-1 and TRBJ1-1; D is undetermined. Material: PBMCs. The CDR3 DNA follows: TGCAGTGCTCTTAGGCCGGGCGCTGAAGCTTTCTTT. It yields the protein CSALRPGAEAFF.